Sequencing of this TCR beta chain was carried out in a study of blood T cell repertoires in COVID-19. Clones were read by immunoSEQ multiplex PCR, and TCRdb kept only the in-frame ones, dropping some. The sample records 45,000 or so clones, approximately 90% being singletons. Germline V gene sequence: CDR1 SNHLY, CDR2 FYNNEI. The CDR3 loop spans 15 amino acids. Between the trimmed V and J ends, which lost 5 bases and 3 bases, there was a span of 14 bases. The gene calls are TRBV2 and TRBJ1-5, with a possible D match to TRBD1 (5 bases). The receptor comes from a man older than 75 with acute or convalescent COVID-19. The source material was peripheral blood. The CDR3 DNA sequence: TGTGCCAGCAGTTGGAAGGGGCTGGACAATCAGCCCCAGCATTTT. Amino acid sequence: CASSWKGLDNQPQHF.